This TCR beta chain is drawn from a study of blood T cell repertoires in COVID-19. The length of the CDR3 is 16 residues. In germline, CDR1 is KGHSH, CDR2 LQKENI. V was cut by 6 bases and J by 8 bases, with 25 bases left in between. Assay: immunoSEQ multiplex PCR; the TCRdb copy retains only in-frame clones and omits some. The data hold around 310,000 clones, with roughly 91% observed a single time. Participant ages covered roughly 18 to 89 years across 24 US areas. Assignments of participants to cohorts depended upon their own reported clinical history. Sequenced: PBMCs or T cells enriched from blood (not recorded which). The chain is built from TRBV18 and TRBJ1-2; D is undetermined. The sequence came from a woman aged 25 to 39 who had recovered from COVID-19. The CDR3 DNA follows: TGTGCCAGCTCCCCTACCCAGGAGCTTCATCCGGGGGGCTACACCTTC. Translating gives CASSPTQELHPGGYTF. The whole variable domain, filled in from reference TRBV18 and TRBJ1-2, reads NAGVMQNPRHLVRRRGQEARLRCSPMKGHSHVYWYRQLPEEGLKFMVYLQKENIIDESGMPKERFSAEFPKEGPSILRIQQVVRGDSAAYFCASSPTQELHPGGYTFGSGTRLTVV.